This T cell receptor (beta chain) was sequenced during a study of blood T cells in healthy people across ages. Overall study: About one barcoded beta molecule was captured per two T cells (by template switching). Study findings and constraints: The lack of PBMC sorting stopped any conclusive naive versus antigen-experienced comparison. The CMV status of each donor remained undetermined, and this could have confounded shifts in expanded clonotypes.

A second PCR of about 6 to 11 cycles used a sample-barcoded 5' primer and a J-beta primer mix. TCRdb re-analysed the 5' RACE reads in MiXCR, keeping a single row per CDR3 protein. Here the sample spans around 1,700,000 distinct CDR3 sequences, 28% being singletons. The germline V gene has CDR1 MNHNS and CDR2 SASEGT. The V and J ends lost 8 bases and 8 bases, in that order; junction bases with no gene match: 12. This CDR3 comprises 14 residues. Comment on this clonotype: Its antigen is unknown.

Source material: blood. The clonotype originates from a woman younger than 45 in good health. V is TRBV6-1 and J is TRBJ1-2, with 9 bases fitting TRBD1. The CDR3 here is CASAGQGFTGGYTF. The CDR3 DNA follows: TGTGCCAGCGCGGGACAGGGCTTCACGGGGGGCTACACCTTC.